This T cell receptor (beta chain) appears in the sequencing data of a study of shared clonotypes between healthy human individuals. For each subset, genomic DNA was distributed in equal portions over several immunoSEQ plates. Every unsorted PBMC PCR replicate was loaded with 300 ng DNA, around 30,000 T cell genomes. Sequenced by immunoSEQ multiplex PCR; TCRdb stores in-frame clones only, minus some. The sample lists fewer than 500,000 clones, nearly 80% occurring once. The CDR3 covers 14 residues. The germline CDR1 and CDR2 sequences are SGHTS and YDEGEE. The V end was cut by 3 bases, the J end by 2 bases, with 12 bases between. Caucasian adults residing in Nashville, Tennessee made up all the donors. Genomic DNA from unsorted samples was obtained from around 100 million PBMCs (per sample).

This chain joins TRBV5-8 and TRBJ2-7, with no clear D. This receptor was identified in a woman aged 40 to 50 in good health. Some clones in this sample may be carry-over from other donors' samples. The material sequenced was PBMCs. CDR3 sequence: CASSWMGITYEQYF. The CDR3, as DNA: TGTGCCAGCAGCTGGATGGGGATTACCTACGAGCAGTACTTC.